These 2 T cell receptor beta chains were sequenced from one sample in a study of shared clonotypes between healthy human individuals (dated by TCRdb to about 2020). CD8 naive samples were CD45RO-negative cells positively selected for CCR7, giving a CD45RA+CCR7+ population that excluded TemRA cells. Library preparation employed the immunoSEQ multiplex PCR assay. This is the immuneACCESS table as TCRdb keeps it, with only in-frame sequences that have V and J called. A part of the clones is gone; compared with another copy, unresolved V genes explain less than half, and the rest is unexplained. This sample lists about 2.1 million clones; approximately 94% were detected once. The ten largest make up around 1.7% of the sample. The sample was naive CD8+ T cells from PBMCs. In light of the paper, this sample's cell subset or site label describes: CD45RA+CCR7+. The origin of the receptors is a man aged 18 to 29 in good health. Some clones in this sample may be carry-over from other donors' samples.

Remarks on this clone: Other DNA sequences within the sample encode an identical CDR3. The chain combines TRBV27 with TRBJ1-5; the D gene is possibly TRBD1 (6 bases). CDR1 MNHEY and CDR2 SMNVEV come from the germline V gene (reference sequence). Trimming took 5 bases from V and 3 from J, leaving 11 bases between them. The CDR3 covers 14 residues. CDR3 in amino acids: CASSLTGYNQPQHF. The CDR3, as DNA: TGTGCCAGCAGTCTTACAGGGTACAATCAGCCCCAGCATTTT.

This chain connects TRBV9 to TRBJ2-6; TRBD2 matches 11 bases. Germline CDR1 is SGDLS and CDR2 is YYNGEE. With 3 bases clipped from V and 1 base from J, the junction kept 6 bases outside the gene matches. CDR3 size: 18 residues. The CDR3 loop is CASSDQTSGISGANVLTF. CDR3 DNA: TGTGCCAGCAGCGACCAGACTAGCGGGATTTCTGGGGCCAACGTCCTGACTTTC.